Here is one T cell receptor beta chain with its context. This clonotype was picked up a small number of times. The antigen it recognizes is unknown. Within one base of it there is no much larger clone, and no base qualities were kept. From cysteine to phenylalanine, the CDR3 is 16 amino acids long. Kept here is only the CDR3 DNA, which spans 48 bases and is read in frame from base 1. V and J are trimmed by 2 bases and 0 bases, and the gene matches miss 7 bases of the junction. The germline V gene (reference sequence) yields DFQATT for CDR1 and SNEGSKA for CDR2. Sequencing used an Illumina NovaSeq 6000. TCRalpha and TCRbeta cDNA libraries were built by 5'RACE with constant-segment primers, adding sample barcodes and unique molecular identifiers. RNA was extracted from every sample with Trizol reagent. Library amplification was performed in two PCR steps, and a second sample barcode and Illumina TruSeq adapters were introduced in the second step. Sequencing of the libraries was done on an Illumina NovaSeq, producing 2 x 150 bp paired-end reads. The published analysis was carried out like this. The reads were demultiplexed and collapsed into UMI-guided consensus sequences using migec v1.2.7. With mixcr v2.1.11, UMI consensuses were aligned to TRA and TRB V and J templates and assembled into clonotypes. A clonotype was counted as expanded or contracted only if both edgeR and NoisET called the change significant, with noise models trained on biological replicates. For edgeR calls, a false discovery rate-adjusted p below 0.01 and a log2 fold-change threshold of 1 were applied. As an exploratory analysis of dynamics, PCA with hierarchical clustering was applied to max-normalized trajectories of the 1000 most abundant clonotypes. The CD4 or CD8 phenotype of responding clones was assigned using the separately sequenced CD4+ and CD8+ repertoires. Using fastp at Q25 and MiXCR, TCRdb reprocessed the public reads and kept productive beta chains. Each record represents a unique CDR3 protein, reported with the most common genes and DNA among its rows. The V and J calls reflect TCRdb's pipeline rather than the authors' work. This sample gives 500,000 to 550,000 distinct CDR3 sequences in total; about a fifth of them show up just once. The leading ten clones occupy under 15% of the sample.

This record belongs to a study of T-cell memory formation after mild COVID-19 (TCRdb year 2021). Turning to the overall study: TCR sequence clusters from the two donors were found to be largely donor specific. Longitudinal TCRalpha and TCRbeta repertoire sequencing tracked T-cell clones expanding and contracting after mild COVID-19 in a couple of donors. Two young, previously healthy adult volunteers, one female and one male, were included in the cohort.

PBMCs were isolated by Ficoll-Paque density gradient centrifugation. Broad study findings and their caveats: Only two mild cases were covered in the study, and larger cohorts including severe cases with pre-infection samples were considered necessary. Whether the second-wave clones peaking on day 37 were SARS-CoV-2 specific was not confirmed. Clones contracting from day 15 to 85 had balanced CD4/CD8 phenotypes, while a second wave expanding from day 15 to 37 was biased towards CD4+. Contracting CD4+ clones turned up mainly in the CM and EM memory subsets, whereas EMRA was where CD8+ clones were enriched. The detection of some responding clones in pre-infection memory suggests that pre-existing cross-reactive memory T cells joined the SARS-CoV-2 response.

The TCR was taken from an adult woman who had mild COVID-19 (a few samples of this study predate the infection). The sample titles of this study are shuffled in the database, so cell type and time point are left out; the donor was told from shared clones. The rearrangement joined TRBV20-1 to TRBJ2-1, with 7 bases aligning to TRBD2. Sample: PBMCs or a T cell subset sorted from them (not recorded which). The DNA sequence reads TGCAGTGCTAGAAGGCTAGCGGTTCCCTCCTACAATGAGCAGTTCTTC. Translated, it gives CSARRLAVPSYNEQFF.